This TCR beta chain was observed in a study of molecular identifiers for immune sequencing clone quantification. Across the whole study: Replicate experiments took RNA from 20,000 or 100,000 naive CD8 cells, divided it five ways and sequenced four.

This clonotype was seen a single time. Its antigen remains unidentified. This may stem from a read error, because a much larger clone lies one nucleotide away. Construction of naive CD8 libraries employed roughly 18,000 to 1,100,000 sorted cells together with 10%, 30% or 50% RNA. Bulk TCR libraries were made with methods that had been previously described and with listed TCR primers. MiXCR, run by TCRdb on the PCR reads, gives a single entry per CDR3 protein. This sample yields about 510,000 distinct CDR3 sequences, of which approximately 25% are seen a single time; roughly 0.79% belongs to the top ten. After removal of 5 bases from V and 6 bases from J, the junction contained 13 bases not matched to a gene. The CDR3 contains 15 residues. In germline, CDR1 is DFQATT, CDR2 SNEGSKA (reference sequence). Overall study results and limits: Amid approximately 1 million naive cells, spiked Jurkat TCR RNA from one cell was reportedly still detectable.

The sample consisted of naive CD8+ T cells from blood, with Jurkat cell RNA spiked in. Documented subset: FACS-sorted CD8+CD4-CCR7+CD45RA+ naive T cells. The receptor's source is a human donor in good health. Some libraries in this study had Jurkat cell RNA spiked in. The chain couples TRBV20-1 to TRBJ1-5; TRBD1 matches at 7 bases. In DNA, the CDR3 is TGCAGTGCTGGATTACAGGGGCTGGGCAGTCAGCCCCAGCATTTT. As protein: CSAGLQGLGSQPQHF.